This TCR beta chain was sequenced in a study of shared clonotypes between healthy human individuals. This table comes from immunoSEQ multiplex PCR, and its TCRdb copy is limited to in-frame clones, with some not included. The sample carries 450,000 to 500,000 clones, around 73% recorded once. The CDR3 contains 13 residues. V was pared by 2 bases and J by 0 bases, with 5 bases between. The germline CDR1 and CDR2 sequences are GTSNPN and SVGIG (reference sequence). The donors, all of them Caucasian adults, lived in Nashville, Tennessee. In unsorted samples, genomic DNA was obtained using around 100 million PBMCs. This clone showed up just once. The sample has other DNA sequences that encode this CDR3 too.

The chain recombines TRBV30 with TRBJ1-5; D unresolved. The sample comprised PBMCs. This receptor was identified in a woman in her thirties or forties in good health. Some clones in this sample may be carry-over from other donors' samples. This chain's CDR3 is CAWSRGSNQPQHF. The CDR3 region has the DNA TGTGCCTGGAGTCGCGGTAGCAATCAGCCCCAGCATTTT.